The 32 T cell receptor beta chains below come from one sample, sequenced in a study of T cell repertoires in ileal Crohn's disease (dated by TCRdb to about 2019). Libraries were constructed by the immunoSEQ multiplex PCR assay. Held by TCRdb, this immuneACCESS table contains in-frame sequences only and omits some clones. Under half of the omission traces to an unresolved V gene where checked; the cause of the rest is unknown. Present in this sample are roughly 16,000 clones, more than 85% of which were seen just once. The ten largest account for 6.5% to 7.5% of the sample. Taken with the paper, the label for time point translates to: inflamed ileum from the surgical specimen. The sample was ileal tissue. The receptor source for this set is an adult with Crohn's disease.

By share, this clone ranks as medium-sized (0.01 to 0.1%). This rearrangement joins TRBV2 to TRBJ1-2; D gene unclear. V was cut by 5 bases and J by 7 bases, with 14 bases left in between. This CDR3 has 13 amino acids. CDR1 and CDR2 (germline): SNHLY, FYNNEI. Here the CDR3 reads CASSLAGLGGYTF. The DNA for the CDR3 is TGTGCCAGCAGTCTAGCCGGGCTTGGTGGCTACACCTTC.

The chain couples TRBV19 to TRBJ2-5, with TRBD2 as a possible D gene (6 bases). V was clipped by 11 bases and J by 5 bases, with 21 bases between them. The CDR3 is made up of 14 amino acids. Germline V CDR1 and CDR2: LNHDA, SQIVND (reference sequence). The CDR3 sequence: CARHHTGDGETQYF. As DNA, the CDR3 is TGTGCCCGCCATCATACGGGGGACGGGGAGACCCAGTACTTC.

The V and J genes are TRBV13 and TRBJ2-5; D is undetermined. Germline V lookup: CDR1 PRHDT, CDR2 FYEKMQ (reference sequence). CDR3 size: 14 residues. Trimming stripped 4 bases from V and 5 bases from J, with 14 bases between. The CDR3: CASSSLLETETQYF. Written as DNA, the CDR3 is TGTGCCAGCAGCTCATTACTCGAGACCGAGACCCAGTACTTC.

The V gene is TRBV25-1, the J gene TRBJ2-3; perhaps D is TRBD1 or TRBD2 (5 bases each). CDR3 length: 15 amino acids. V was clipped by 4 bases and J by 2 bases, with 13 bases between them. The germline V gene has CDR1 MGHDK and CDR2 SYGVNS. CDR3 region: CASSVGTGTTDTQYF. The CDR3 DNA reads TGTGCCAGCAGTGTTGGGACCGGAACCACAGATACGCAGTATTTT. The whole variable domain, remainder taken from reference TRBV25-1 and TRBJ2-3, is EADIYQTPRYLVIGTGKKITLECSQTMGHDKMYWYQQDPGMELHLIHYSYGVNSTEKGDLSSESTVSRIRTEHFPLTLESARPSHTSQYLCASSVGTGTTDTQYFGPGTRLTVL.

V gene TRBV18 combines with J gene TRBJ2-2; 7 bases map to TRBD1. The junction had 5 bases not matched to a gene; V was cut back by 3 bases and J by 1 base. The CDR3 has 16 amino acids. The germline V gene encodes CDR1 KGHSH and CDR2 LQKENI. The CDR3 bases are TGTGCCAGCTCACCTGGACAGGTCATGAACACCGGGGAGCTGTTTTTT. Its protein is CASSPGQVMNTGELFF.

The J gene is TRBJ2-3, the V gene TRBV10-3; 10 bases line up with TRBD2. CDR1 and CDR2 (germline): ENHRY, SYGVKD. CDR3 length: 17 amino acids. Germline trimming cut 6 bases from V and 0 bases from J; bases unmatched to any gene: 9. CDR3 nucleotides: TGTGCCATCAGACCTAGCGGGGGCCACCATAGCACAGATACGCAGTATTTT. Translated, it gives CAIRPSGGHHSTDTQYF.

The V gene is TRBV5-4, the J gene TRBJ2-6; D ambiguous. The V end was cut by 0 bases, the J end by 1 base, with 5 bases between. The CDR3 consists of 15 residues. Germline CDR1 is SGHNT and CDR2 is YYREEE (reference sequence). The CDR3 protein is CASSLDGSGANVLTF. The CDR3 DNA sequence: TGTGCCAGCAGCTTGGATGGGTCTGGGGCCAACGTCCTGACTTTC.

The chain couples TRBV4-2 to TRBJ2-2, with 10 bases aligning to TRBD2. The germline V gene encodes CDR1 LGHNA and CDR2 YNFKEQ. With 0 bases clipped from V and 4 bases from J, the junction kept 2 bases outside the gene matches. This CDR3 spans 16 amino acids. This CDR3 is CASSQESGGATGELFF. DNA for the CDR3: TGTGCCAGCAGCCAAGAGAGCGGGGGGGCCACCGGGGAGCTGTTTTTT.

The V call is TRBV27, the J call TRBJ2-7; 7 bases agree with TRBD1. Germline CDR1 is MNHEY and CDR2 is SMNVEV (reference sequence). V lost 6 bases and J lost 2; bases outside the gene matches: 7. CDR3 length equals 14 residues. CDR3 sequence: CASSLDRVAYEQYF. DNA of the CDR3: TGTGCCAGCAGCCTCGACAGGGTGGCCTACGAGCAGTACTTC.

The chain uses TRBV11-3 and TRBJ2-1; 8 bases fit TRBD2. This CDR3 spans 15 amino acids. CDR1 and CDR2 (germline): SGHNT, YENEEA. After removal of 2 bases from V and 5 bases from J, the junction contained 5 bases not matched to a gene. CDR3 DNA sequence: TGTGCCAGCAGCTTATCGGGGGGGCCCCACAATGAGCAGTTCTTC. Protein: CASSLSGGPHNEQFF.

The CDR3 sequence: CASSAEWGETQYF. CDR3 coding DNA: TGTGCCAGCTCAGCCGAATGGGGAGAGACCCAGTACTTC. This chain uses TRBV18 with TRBJ2-5; D gene ambiguous. The CDR3 is made up of 13 amino acids. Trimming pared 5 bases from V and 4 bases from J, leaving 11 bases between. The V gene's germline CDR1 is KGHSH and CDR2 LQKENI.

CDR3: CASSRTVNEQYF. For the CDR3, the DNA is TGTGCCAGCAGCCGGACAGTGAACGAGCAGTACTTC. The genes are TRBV6-5 and TRBJ2-7; a possible D gene is TRBD1 (6 bases). Trimming shortened V by 6 bases and J by 5 bases, and 11 bases separated the two germline ends. Germline V lookup: CDR1 MNHEY, CDR2 SVGAGI. The CDR3 is 12 residues long.

The gene calls are TRBV4-2 and TRBJ2-1; D is perhaps TRBD1 or TRBD2 (6 bases each). This CDR3 spans 15 amino acids. Germline values: CDR1 LGHNA, CDR2 YNFKEQ. V shed 0 bases and J shed 9 bases, with 15 bases lying between them. The CDR3 DNA sequence: TGTGCCAGCAGCCAAGATGCGATACGGGGGCGTGAGCAGTTCTTC. This gives the protein CASSQDAIRGREQFF.

Here the CDR3 reads CASSQARGAPGTQYF. CDR3 DNA: TGCGCCAGCAGCCAAGCGAGGGGCGCCCCGGGGACCCAGTACTTC. This chain joins TRBV4-1 and TRBJ2-5; possibly TRBD1 or TRBD2 for D (5 bases each). The CDR3 covers 15 residues. Germline loops: CDR1 MGHRA, CDR2 YSYEKL. Trimming took 1 base from V and 7 from J, leaving 16 bases between them.

The gene calls are TRBV9 and TRBJ2-2; 8 nucleotides agree with TRBD1. Germline V gives CDR1 SGDLS, CDR2 YYNGEE. This CDR3 region has 16 residues. V gave up 4 bases and J gave up 0 bases; unmatched junction bases: 5. The CDR3 nucleotides are TGTGCCAGCAGCCTCCAGGACAGGGCGAACACCGGGGAGCTGTTTTTT. It codes for CASSLQDRANTGELFF.

The chain recombines TRBV27 with TRBJ2-7; the D is unclear. In germline, CDR1 is MNHEY, CDR2 SMNVEV (reference sequence). CDR3 size: 13 residues. The germline V and J ends were trimmed by 3 bases and 0 bases, with 6 bases remaining between them. CDR3 coding DNA: TGTGCCAGCAGTTTCGGTCGCTCCTACGAGCAGTACTTC. Its translation is CASSFGRSYEQYF.

The chain couples TRBV18 to TRBJ1-1; 12 bases are shared with TRBD1. Trimming cost V 4 bases and J 3 bases; bases outside gene matches: 6. CDR1 is KGHSH and CDR2 is LQKENI in the germline V gene. The CDR3 has 16 residues. CDR3 sequence reads: CASSRSGTGGYTEAFF. The CDR3 region has the DNA TGTGCCAGCTCACGTTCCGGGACAGGGGGCTACACTGAAGCTTTCTTT.

The chain joins TRBV27 to TRBJ2-3; D call uncertain. This CDR3 comprises 16 residues. V lost 3 bases and J 0 bases, leaving 13 bases between the germline ends. CDR1 is MNHEY, CDR2 SMNVEV, per germline (reference sequence). As DNA, the CDR3 is TGTGCCAGCAGTTTGACGGCCCGCACTAGCACAGATACGCAGTATTTT. This translates into CASSLTARTSTDTQYF.

The chain employs TRBV4-1 and TRBJ2-1; D possibly uses TRBD1 or TRBD2 (5 bases each). The germline V gene encodes CDR1 MGHRA and CDR2 YSYEKL. The CDR3 is 14 amino acids. The V end lost 2 bases, the J end lost 7 bases, and 12 bases lay between the germline ends. CDR3 loop: CASSQTPGANEQFF. The CDR3 nucleotides are TGCGCCAGCAGCCAAACCCCCGGGGCAAATGAGCAGTTCTTC.

The chain uses TRBV30 and TRBJ2-1; TRBD2 agrees at 9 bases. V was pared by 3 bases and J by 7 bases, with 7 bases of the junction left unmatched. This CDR3 spans 14 amino acids. CDR1 GTSNPN and CDR2 SVGIG come from the germline V gene (reference sequence). The CDR3 sequence: CAWSRAGGLNEQFF. The CDR3 bases are TGTGCCTGGAGCAGGGCGGGGGGGCTAAATGAGCAGTTCTTC.

V usage is TRBV28 and J usage is TRBJ1-4, with D unclear. The CDR3 sequence is 14 residues long. Germline V lookup: CDR1 MDHEN, CDR2 SYDVKM. V lost 6 bases, J lost 10 bases, and 18 bases lay in between. This chain's CDR3 is CASSTGPLWGKLFF. The DNA for the CDR3 is TGTGCCAGCAGCACGGGCCCCTTATGGGGAAAACTGTTTTTT. Together with reference TRBV28 and TRBJ1-4, the CDR3 gives the full variable domain: DVKVTQSSRYLVKRTGEKVFLECVQDMDHENMFWYRQDPGLGLRLIYFSYDVKMKEKGDIPEGYSVSREKKERFSLILESASTNQTSMYLCASSTGPLWGKLFFGSGTQLSVL.

The chain joins TRBV10-1 to TRBJ2-3, with D unresolved. The CDR3 length is 16 residues. The germline V gene encodes CDR1 WNHNN and CDR2 SYGVQD (reference sequence). Trimming stripped 0 bases from V and 0 bases from J, with 10 bases between. CDR3 sequence reads: CASSESVDPSTDTQYF. In DNA, the CDR3 is TGCGCCAGCAGTGAGTCTGTCGACCCTAGCACAGATACGCAGTATTTT.

The chain links TRBV29-1 to TRBJ2-1; D perhaps matches TRBD1 (6 bases). The germline V gene has CDR1 SQVTM and CDR2 ANQGSEA. V lost 6 bases, J lost 9 bases, and 12 bases lay in between. The CDR3 length is 11 residues. The CDR3 is CSVLDSIEQFF. CDR3 DNA: TGCAGCGTGCTGGACAGTATTGAGCAGTTCTTC.

The chain has TRBV5-1 and TRBJ2-2; D is undetermined. This CDR3 contains 16 residues. Germline assignment: CDR1 SGHRS and CDR2 YFSETQ. Trimming pared 2 bases from V and 0 bases from J, leaving 11 bases between. CDR3 protein: CASSFITVSNTGELFF. The CDR3 bases are TGCGCCAGCAGCTTCATCACGGTGTCGAACACCGGGGAGCTGTTTTTT.

The rearrangement uses TRBV10-3 and TRBJ2-2, with 9 bases aligning to TRBD2. Germline CDR1 reads ENHRY; CDR2 reads SYGVKD. The CDR3 length is 17 residues. V lost 3 bases, J lost 8 bases, and 13 bases stayed unmatched. The DNA for the CDR3 is TGTGCCATCAGTGATCTTCGTAGCGGGGGCAGGGTAGGGGAGCTGTTTTTT. Its translation is CAISDLRSGGRVGELFF.

The chain joins TRBV28 to TRBJ1-1; tentative D call: TRBD1 (6 bases). CDR1 and CDR2 (germline): MDHEN, SYDVKM. The CDR3 covers 13 residues. Trimming left V 7 bases short and J 12 bases short, with 21 bases between. CDR3 DNA sequence: TGTGCCAGCATTGAAGGTACAGGGTCCCCTCCTTTCTTT. As protein: CASIEGTGSPPFF.

The V call is TRBV30, the J call TRBJ1-2; the D is unclear. There are 14 residues in the CDR3. V shed 0 bases and J shed 7 bases, with 15 bases lying between them. The germline gives CDR1 GTSNPN, CDR2 SVGIG (reference sequence). CDR3 residues: CAWSVSGPGSGYTF. CDR3 DNA sequence: TGTGCCTGGAGTGTAAGCGGACCAGGTAGTGGCTACACCTTC.

The V call is TRBV6-1, the J call TRBJ1-5; possibly TRBD1 for D (5 bases). The V end lost 3 bases, the J end lost 3 bases, and 12 bases lay between the germline ends. Per germline, CDR1 MNHNS and CDR2 SASEGT. This CDR3 contains 15 residues. The CDR3 region has the DNA TGTGCCAGCAGTGATTGGAGACAGAACAATCAGCCCCAGCATTTT. Its translation is CASSDWRQNNQPQHF.

As DNA, the CDR3 is TGTGCCAGCTGGAGGACAGACGACTATGGCTACACCTTC. Translating gives CASWRTDDYGYTF. The J gene is TRBJ1-2, the V gene TRBV5-8; TRBD1 might be the D (6 bases). With 7 bases removed from V and 3 bases from J, the gap between germline ends came to 13 bases. The germline V gene encodes CDR1 SGHTS and CDR2 YDEGEE. The CDR3 loop spans 13 amino acids.

The chain is built from TRBV6-6 and TRBJ2-1; 10 positions agree with TRBD2. Germline trimming cut 5 bases from V and 6 bases from J; bases unmatched to any gene: 4. The CDR3 extends over 14 amino acids. Germline V gene data show CDR1 as MNHNY and CDR2 as SVGAGI (reference sequence). CDR3 region: CASSASGGFNEQFF. The CDR3 coding sequence is TGTGCCAGCAGTGCTAGCGGGGGATTCAATGAGCAGTTCTTC.

The chain combines TRBV7-9 with TRBJ1-2; the match to TRBD1 covers 9 bases. The V gene end was trimmed by 4 bases and the J gene end by 8 bases; junction bases not matched to a gene: 5. The CDR3 totals 13 residues. Germline V CDR1 and CDR2: SEHNR, FQNEAQ (reference sequence). The CDR3 DNA reads as TGTGCCAGCAGCTCAGACAGGGGGAACGGCTACACCTTC. Protein: CASSSDRGNGYTF.

This clone was observed a single time. This rearrangement joins TRBV5-1 to TRBJ2-2; D unclear. CDR1 is SGHRS, CDR2 YFSETQ, per germline. CDR3 length equals 16 residues. Between the trimmed V and J ends, which lost 0 bases and 1 base, there was a span of 10 bases. The CDR3 loop reads CASSLAAYQNTGELFF. The CDR3 DNA sequence: TGCGCCAGCAGCTTGGCTGCCTACCAGAACACCGGGGAGCTGTTTTTT.